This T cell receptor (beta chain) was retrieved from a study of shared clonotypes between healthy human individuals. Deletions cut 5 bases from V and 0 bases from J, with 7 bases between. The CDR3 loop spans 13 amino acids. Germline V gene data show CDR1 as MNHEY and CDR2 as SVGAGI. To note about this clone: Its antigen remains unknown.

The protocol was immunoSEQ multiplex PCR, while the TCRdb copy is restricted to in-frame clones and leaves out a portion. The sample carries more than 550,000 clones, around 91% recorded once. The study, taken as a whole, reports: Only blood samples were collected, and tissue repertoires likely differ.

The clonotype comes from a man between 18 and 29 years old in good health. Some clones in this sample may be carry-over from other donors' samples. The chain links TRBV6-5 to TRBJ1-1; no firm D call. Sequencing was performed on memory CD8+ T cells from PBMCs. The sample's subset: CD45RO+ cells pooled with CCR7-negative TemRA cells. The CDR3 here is CASSDTLNTEAFF. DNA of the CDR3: TGTGCCAGCAGTGATACGTTGAACACTGAAGCTTTCTTT.